The rows below give T cell receptor beta chains drawn from one sample of a study of Ad26.COV2.S vaccination and SARS-CoV-2 variants. Profiled with immunoSEQ multiplex PCR; TCRdb holds only in-frame clones, not every one. The sample contains 400,000 to 450,000 clones, around 90% of which appear only once. The specimen comprised peripheral blood, sampled in a trial of Ad26.COV2.S vaccine versus placebo. Every receptor here comes from a person between 18 and 60 years old who received the Ad26.COV2.S COVID-19 vaccine or a placebo. Each CDR3 is given without its conserved first and last residue. A D gene is named only where the DNA matches it firmly.

>-|TRBV28
ASSLGGSTDTQY
>-|TRBV15
ATSAFLSYGYT
>-|TRBV20-1
SAGGEKLF
>TRBD2|TRBV18
ASSSPGGVKNIQY
>TRBD2|TRBV10-3
AISAETSPPQETQY
>-|TRBV11-2
ASLRGGTSTDTQY
>-|TRBV7-9
ASSLGAQPQH
>-|TRBV28
ASSFEGLGELF
>TRBD2|TRBV7-8
ASSQTGEGSYEQY
>TRBD1|TRBV3-1/TRBV3-2
ASSPDRDTEAF
>-|TRBV7-9
ASRHRGEWGGTNEKLF
>-|TRBV27
ASSWSLTDEQF
>TRBD1|TRBV25-1
ASSEDRAGEQF
>-|TRBV14
ASSQFGGTAYEQY
>-|TRBV19
ASGPDQPQH
>-|TRBV5-4
ASQNDPSGTKTQY
>TRBD1|TRBV4-1
ASSRLQGFTDTQY
>TRBD1|TRBV6-5
ASRTQGEMNTEAF
>-|TRBV7-2
ASSYRVGSATYNEQF
>-|TRBV7-9
ASSGRNTGELF
>TRBD2|TRBV3-1/TRBV3-2
ASSQSTGGGSDEQF
>TRBD1|TRBV24-1
ATSPDRGHEQY
>-|TRBV12-3/TRBV12-4
ASSFSGNNEQF
>TRBD2|TRBV7-3
ASSLGTSGYNEQF
>-|TRBV5-4
ASSWYSGNTIY
>TRBD2|TRBV12-3/TRBV12-4
ASRQSGTVEQF
>-|TRBV9
ASSVVGGPNSPLH
>TRBD1|TRBV7-9
ASSLGQGVLGEQF
>TRBD2|TRBV7-3
ASRSKGLAVNEQF
>TRBD2|TRBV15
ATSRVGGSSYNEQF
>-|TRBV28
ASSSWGVRSYEQY
>TRBD2|TRBV19
ASSFSGRGDEQF
>-|TRBV11-2
ASSLVPGSHSYNEQF
>-|TRBV19
ASSPRGTNSPLH
>TRBD2|TRBV30
AWSVVSGRDTQY
>-|TRBV7-3
ASSPTDNANTEAF
>-|TRBV6-1
ASSDRTVNYGYT
>-|TRBV27
ASRRLLQGHYEQY
>-|TRBV27
ASSYRGNQPQH
>-|TRBV3-1/TRBV3-2
ASRLAGFAGYGYT
>TRBD1|TRBV28
ASIPGVGQGAGYT
>TRBD2|TRBV5-1
ASSLSPRGAREQY
>-|TRBV3-1/TRBV3-2
ASSPWPEYNEQF
>-|TRBV4-1
ASSQDPGDSETQY
>-|TRBV27
ATGFGKNSPLH
>-|TRBV2
ASSTVGGSGQPQH
>TRBD2|TRBV28
ASNGRNQETQY
>-|TRBV15
ATSRARRDTDTQY
>TRBD1|TRBV28
ASRIGTGAYYGYT
>-|TRBV18
ASSQEDNEQF
>TRBD1|TRBV28
ASSGAGTGELGYEQY
>-|TRBV28
ASTLHGQPYEQY
>-|TRBV5-1
ASSLAGDEKLF